This T cell receptor (beta chain) was observed in a study of technical replicates of blood from a handful of donors. With 5 bases clipped from V and 4 bases from J, the junction kept 3 bases outside the gene matches. CDR3 length equals 13 residues. Germline V gives CDR1 SNHLY, CDR2 FYNNEI. Here immunoSEQ multiplex PCR was the method, and the copy in TCRdb shows in-frame clones only, minus some. The data contain about 97,000 clones, roughly 96% of them singletons. The sequenced sample was T cells isolated from PBMCs. This sequence originates from a human donor in good health. This chain links TRBV2 with TRBJ1-2; 8 nucleotides agree with TRBD1. Here the CDR3 DNA reads TGTGCCAGCAGTTATGGGACAGGCTATGGCTACACCTTC. Encoded protein: CASSYGTGYGYTF. Together with reference TRBV2 and TRBJ1-2, the CDR3 gives the full variable domain: EPEVTQTPSHQVTQMGQEVILRCVPISNHLYFYWYRQILGQKVEFLVSFYNNEISEKSEIFDDQFSVERPDGSNFTLKIRSTKLEDSAMYFCASSYGTGYGYTFGSGTRLTVV.